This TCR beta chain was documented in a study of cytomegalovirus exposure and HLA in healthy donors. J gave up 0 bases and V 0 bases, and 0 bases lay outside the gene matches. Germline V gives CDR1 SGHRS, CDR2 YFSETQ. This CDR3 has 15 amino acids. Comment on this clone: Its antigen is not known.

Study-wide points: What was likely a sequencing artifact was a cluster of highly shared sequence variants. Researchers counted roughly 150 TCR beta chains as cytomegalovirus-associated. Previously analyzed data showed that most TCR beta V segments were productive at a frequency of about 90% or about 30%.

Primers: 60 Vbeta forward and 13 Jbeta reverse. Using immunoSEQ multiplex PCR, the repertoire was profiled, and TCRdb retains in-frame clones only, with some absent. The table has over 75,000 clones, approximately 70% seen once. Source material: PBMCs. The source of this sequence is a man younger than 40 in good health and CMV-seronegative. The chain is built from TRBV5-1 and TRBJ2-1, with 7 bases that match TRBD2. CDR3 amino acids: CASSLGGSSYNEQFF. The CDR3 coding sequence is TGCGCCAGCAGCTTGGGCGGGAGCTCCTACAATGAGCAGTTCTTC.